This T cell receptor beta chain was documented in a study of T cells in Graves' hyperthyroidism and ophthalmopathy. This clonotype showed up just a few times. The hyperthyroidism was newly diagnosed and had lasted under 2 months; the patients were aged 18 to 65. This CDR3 contains 16 residues. Germline-derived CDR1 and CDR2 are SGHVT and SQSDAQ. V dropped 5 bases and J dropped 0 bases, with 16 bases sitting between them. Template material for amplifying TCR beta CDR3 regions consisted of RNA transcripts. TCR CDR3 underwent first-round RT-PCR with the HTBI primer set. A single record per CDR3 protein comes from TCRdb applying MiXCR to the multiplex PCR reads. The table lists approximately 530,000 distinct CDR3 sequences, approximately 15% of them singletons.

The clonotype comes from a woman between 18 and 30 years old with Graves' hyperthyroidism. The chain couples TRBV7-4 to TRBJ1-1, with D possibly matching TRBD1 (5 bases). The sample taken for sequencing was blood. The CDR3 sequence is CASSTSGLKMNTEAFF. The CDR3 nucleotides are TGTGCCAGCAGCACTTCGGGACTGAAAATGAACACTGAAGCTTTCTTT.